Listed here is a single T cell receptor beta chain. Its antigen is not known. Time point: newly diagnosed GD, antithyroid drugs for less than 3 months. Generation of the TCR library employed RNA extracted from PBMCs. Building of the TCR beta libraries involved iRepertoire HTBI primers and Arm-PCR of CDR3 regions. TCRdb independently ran MiXCR on the multiplex PCR reads; one entry per CDR3 protein. The table includes 530,000 or so distinct CDR3 sequences, about 13% detected once. The data were taken from a study of regulatory T cells in long-lasting Graves disease. Regarding the study as a whole: Less diverse TCR repertoires were seen in persistent Graves' patients than in newly diagnosed ones.

The sample also formed part of further work on T cells in Graves' hyperthyroidism and ophthalmopathy. That work states: Exclusion followed for patients with uncontrolled infection, other autoimmune disease, pregnancy or lactation. Onset of ophthalmopathy came a median roughly 6.9 months after the model predicted it.

The material sequenced was peripheral blood mononuclear cells (PBMCs), taken at new diagnosis, from a patient treated with antithyroid drugs. This receptor was obtained from a man between 25 and 39 years old with Graves disease.

The chain's CDR3 is CASSLIGGDEQFF. The CDR3 DNA reads TGTGCCAGCAGCTTAATAGGGGGGGATGAGCAGTTCTTC. The chain links TRBV7-9 to TRBJ2-1; a weak D match, TRBD2 (7 bases). Trimming cost V 2 bases and J 8 bases, with 10 bases left between them. The CDR3 sequence is 13 residues long. CDR1 is SEHNR, CDR2 FQNEAQ, per germline (reference sequence).